The next 9 T cell receptor beta chains were all read from a single sample in a study of blood T cell repertoires in COVID-19. Assay used: immunoSEQ multiplex PCR; TCRdb lists only in-frame clones, some missing. The sample consists of 150,000 to 180,000 clones, under 90% of them appearing once. The sample was PBMCs or T cells enriched from blood (not recorded which). These receptors all come from a man in his fifties who had recovered from COVID-19.

The chain couples TRBV24-1 to TRBJ1-2, with D tentatively TRBD1 (5 bases). Trimming took 4 bases from V and 8 from J, leaving 13 bases between them. CDR1 is KGHDR and CDR2 is SFDVKD in the germline V gene. CDR3 length equals 13 residues. CDR3 nucleotide sequence: TGTGCCACCAGTGAGGGACGGGGGAAAGGCTACACCTTC. Amino acids: CATSEGRGKGYTF.

The chain combines TRBV7-2 with TRBJ2-5; TRBD2 matches at 7 bases. This CDR3 spans 14 amino acids. Germline V gene data show CDR1 as SGHTA and CDR2 as FQGNSA. Trimming at V came to 6 bases and at J to 5 bases, leaving 9 bases not matched to a gene. Written as DNA, the CDR3 is TGTGCCAGCAGTCCGGGGAGGGCCGCGGAGACCCAGTACTTC. Protein product: CASSPGRAAETQYF.

The chain uses TRBV6-5 and TRBJ2-7; 7 nucleotides agree with TRBD1. V was pared by 1 base and J by 2 bases, with 2 bases of the junction left unmatched. The germline V gene encodes CDR1 MNHEY and CDR2 SVGAGI. This CDR3 spans 14 amino acids. The CDR3 here is CASSYLGQTYEQYF. The DNA for the CDR3 is TGTGCCAGCAGTTACTTGGGACAGACCTACGAGCAGTACTTC.

The V gene is TRBV29-1, the J gene TRBJ2-3, with 9 bases aligning to TRBD2. J was trimmed by 3 bases and V by 1 base; bases with no gene match: 11. The length of the CDR3 is 17 residues. Germline values: CDR1 SQVTM, CDR2 ANQGSEA. The DNA for the CDR3 is TGCAGCGTTGAAGGAGGAGCGGGGGGTTATCTAACAGATACGCAGTATTTT. Translating gives CSVEGGAGGYLTDTQYF.

The J gene is TRBJ2-1, the V gene TRBV7-8; 10 bases are a match to TRBD2. Trimming took 0 bases from V and 6 from J; bases not matched to a gene: 5. CDR3 length: 16 residues. Per germline, CDR1 SGHVS and CDR2 FQNEAQ. The CDR3 region is CASSLARAGGFNEQFF. CDR3 in DNA: TGTGCCAGCAGCTTAGCGCGAGCGGGGGGGTTCAATGAGCAGTTCTTC.

This sequence joins TRBV5-1 and TRBJ2-2, with 7 positions matching TRBD1. The CDR3 length is 14 residues. V gave up 4 bases and J gave up 4 bases; unmatched junction bases: 4. Germline V gene sequence: CDR1 SGHRS, CDR2 YFSETQ. CDR3 protein: CASSPGQSTGELFF. DNA for the CDR3: TGCGCCAGCAGCCCGGGACAGAGCACCGGGGAGCTGTTTTTT. Variable domain in full (rest from reference TRBV5-1 and TRBJ2-2): KAGVTQTPRYLIKTRGQQVTLSCSPISGHRSVSWYQQTPGQGLQFLFEYFSETQRNKGNFPGRFSGRQFSNSRSEMNVSTLELGDSALYLCASSPGQSTGELFFGEGSRLTVL.

The chain has TRBV3-1 (or the pseudogene TRBV3-2) and TRBJ2-7; D uncertain. Germline V lookup: CDR1 LGHDT, CDR2 YNNKEL (reference sequence). V was shortened by 1 base and J by 3 bases, with 10 bases between the two germline ends. The CDR3 spans 14 residues. The CDR3 sequence is CASSQVRSGYEQYF. In nucleotides, the CDR3 is TGTGCCAGCAGCCAAGTTAGATCAGGCTACGAGCAGTACTTC.

The chain joins TRBV12-3 or TRBV12-4 to TRBJ1-2, with D tentatively TRBD1 (6 bases). V lost 6 bases to trimming and J lost 7 bases, with 15 bases between them. CDR3 length: 13 residues. The CDR3 here is CASSQAYRAGYTF. In DNA form, the CDR3 reads TGTGCCAGCAGCCAAGCATACAGGGCTGGCTACACCTTC.

The genes are TRBV6-1 and TRBJ1-1, with 8 bases identical to TRBD1. This CDR3 has 14 amino acids. Germline loops: CDR1 MNHNS, CDR2 SASEGT. The ends lost 6 bases at V and 5 bases at J; junction bases unmatched: 8. CDR3 DNA: TGTGCCAGCAGGGCAGGGGGCGCGGTGACTGAAGCTTTCTTT. It specifies CASRAGGAVTEAFF.